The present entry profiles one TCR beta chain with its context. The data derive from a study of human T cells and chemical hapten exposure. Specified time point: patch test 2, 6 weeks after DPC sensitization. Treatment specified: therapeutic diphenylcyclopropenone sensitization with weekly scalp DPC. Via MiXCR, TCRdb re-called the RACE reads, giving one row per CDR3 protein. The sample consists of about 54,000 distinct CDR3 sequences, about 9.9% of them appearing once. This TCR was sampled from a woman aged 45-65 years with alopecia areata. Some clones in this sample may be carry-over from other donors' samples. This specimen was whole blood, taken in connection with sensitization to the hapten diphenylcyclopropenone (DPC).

The CDR3 region is CASSLLVGGELFF. The CDR3 DNA sequence: TGTGCCAGCAGTTTACTCGTAGGAGGGGAGCTGTTTTTT. This chain uses TRBV12-3 or TRBV12-4 with TRBJ2-2; no reliable D call. CDR3 size: 13 residues. Trimming pared 2 bases from V and 8 bases from J, leaving 9 bases between.